This T cell receptor beta chain is from a study of monozygotic twins with inflammatory bowel disease. Template switching introduced UMIs that contain a 6-nucleotide sample barcode. From the 5' RACE reads, TCRdb lists one entry per CDR3 protein and no DNA. The table lists about 380,000 distinct CDR3 sequences. Study outcomes and limitations: People with IBD had fewer clonotypes in common with others than healthy twins did, especially with disease activity. Findings did not support one strong IBD-associated signal or clonotype.

This CDR3 region has 13 residues. CDR1 is SGHTS, CDR2 YDEGEE, per germline. Regarding this clonotype: The antigen remains undetermined.

The J gene is TRBJ2-7, the V gene TRBV5-8. This clonotype originated in a human donor with ulcerative colitis or Crohn's disease, or a healthy co-twin of an affected twin (not recorded which). What was sequenced was blood. CDR3 amino acids: CASSSPTTYEQYF.